The entry below describes one T cell receptor (beta chain). The sample belongs to a study of high-grade serous ovarian cancer treatment subgroups. Clones were read by immunoSEQ multiplex PCR, and TCRdb kept only the in-frame ones, dropping some. The sample has 11,000 or so clones, around 83% seen once; the top ten hold 6.6%. Trimming left V 2 bases short and J 2 bases short, with 10 bases between. CDR1 GTSNPN and CDR2 SVGIG come from the germline V gene (reference sequence). This CDR3 has 13 amino acids. The tumor samples were collected prior to definitive surgery or chemotherapy. V and J are TRBV30 and TRBJ2-7; D ambiguous. The receptor was isolated from a human donor with high-grade serous ovarian cancer. Material for sequencing was tumor tissue. The chain's CDR3 is CAWSPPFTYEQYF. The CDR3 DNA is TGTGCCTGGAGTCCCCCCTTTACCTACGAGCAGTACTTC.